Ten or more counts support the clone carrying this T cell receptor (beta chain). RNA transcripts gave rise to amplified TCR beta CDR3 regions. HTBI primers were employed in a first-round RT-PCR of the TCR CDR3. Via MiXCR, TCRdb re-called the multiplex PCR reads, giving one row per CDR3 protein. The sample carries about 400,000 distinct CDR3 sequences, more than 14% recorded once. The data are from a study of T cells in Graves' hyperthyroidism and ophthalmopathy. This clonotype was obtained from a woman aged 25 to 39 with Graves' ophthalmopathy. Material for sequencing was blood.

The CDR3 bases are TGTGCCAGCGGGGGTCGACAGGGAAACACTGAAGCTTTCTTT. It specifies CASGGRQGNTEAFF. This chain joins TRBV7-2 and TRBJ1-1; 7 bases map to TRBD1. The J segment lost 2 bases and the V segment lost 8 bases, leaving 8 bases of the junction unmatched. Germline CDR1 SGHTA, CDR2 FQGNSA. CDR3 size: 14 residues. Filled out from reference TRBV7-2 and TRBJ1-1, the complete variable domain reads GAGVSQSPSNKVTEKGKDVELRCDPISGHTALYWYRQSLGQGLEFLIYFQGNSAPDKSGLPSDRFSAERTGGSVSTLTIQRTQQEDSAVYLCASGGRQGNTEAFFGQGTRLTVV.